A single sample gave rise to the 18 T cell receptor beta chains below, sequenced in a study of blood T cell repertoires in COVID-19. Measured with immunoSEQ multiplex PCR; TCRdb has only the in-frame clones, and not every one. The sample lists roughly 250,000 clones, under 95% occurring once. The specimen was PBMCs or T cells enriched from blood (not recorded which). Receptors were obtained from a woman between 40 and 55 years old with acute COVID-19.

This clone was observed once. The genes are TRBV7-2 and TRBJ2-1; 7 nucleotides align to TRBD2. CDR3 length equals 16 residues. The ends lost 3 bases at V and 6 bases at J; junction bases unmatched: 11. CDR1 is SGHTA and CDR2 is FQGNSA in the germline V gene. CDR3 DNA sequence: TGTGCCAGCAGCTTCCGAGCGGGGTTAGGGGTCAATGAGCAGTTCTTC. Amino acids: CASSFRAGLGVNEQFF.

The rearrangement links TRBV7-9 to TRBJ2-3, with D maybe TRBD2 (5 bases). The CDR3 has 14 amino acids. Germline CDR1 and CDR2: SEHNR and FQNEAQ (reference sequence). Trimming pared 10 bases from V and 4 bases from J, leaving 18 bases between. CDR3 bases: TGTGCCATTAAAGACTTGGGCGGGTCAGATACGCAGTATTTT. Encoded protein: CAIKDLGGSDTQYF.

The V call is TRBV3-1 (or the pseudogene TRBV3-2), the J call TRBJ2-1, with D tentatively TRBD1 (6 bases). This CDR3 is 13 amino acids long. Looked up from germline, CDR1 is LGHDT and CDR2 is YNNKEL (reference sequence). Between the trimmed V and J ends, which lost 2 bases and 6 bases, there was a span of 8 bases. CDR3 sequence: CASSQQGSNEQFF. DNA of the CDR3: TGTGCCAGCAGCCAACAGGGGTCCAATGAGCAGTTCTTC.

This CDR3 reads CASRTMGSYNEQFF. DNA of the CDR3: TGTGCCAGCAGGACTATGGGTTCCTACAATGAGCAGTTCTTC. The chain employs TRBV2 and TRBJ2-1, with D possibly matching TRBD2 (5 bases). Trimming removed 6 bases from V and 1 base from J, with 10 bases in between. The CDR3 length is 14 residues. Per germline, CDR1 SNHLY and CDR2 FYNNEI.

This chain connects TRBV30 to TRBJ1-3, with 7 bases matching TRBD1. The germline gives CDR1 GTSNPN, CDR2 SVGIG (reference sequence). This CDR3 region has 14 residues. After removal of 0 bases from V and 4 bases from J, the junction contained 3 bases not matched to a gene. CDR3 sequence reads: CAWSVSGGGNTIYF. DNA of the CDR3: TGTGCCTGGAGTGTTTCAGGGGGAGGAAACACCATATATTTT. The full variable domain, with the rest looked up from reference TRBV30 and TRBJ1-3, is SQTIHQWPATLVQPVGSPLSLECTVEGTSNPNLYWYRQAAGRGLQLLFYSVGIGQISSEVPQNLSASRPQDRQFILSSKKLLLSDSGFYLCAWSVSGGGNTIYFGEGSWLTVV.

The gene calls are TRBV19 and TRBJ2-3, with 8 bases fitting TRBD1. CDR1 LNHDA and CDR2 SQIVND come from the germline V gene (reference sequence). V lost 6 bases and J lost 3; bases outside the gene matches: 5. This CDR3 spans 14 amino acids. The CDR3 bases are TGTGCCAGTAGGGTGGACAGGGCTACAGATACGCAGTATTTT. Translating gives CASRVDRATDTQYF.

V and J are TRBV25-1 and TRBJ1-6; 9 nucleotides line up with TRBD1. J gave up 10 bases and V 6 bases, and 13 bases lay outside the gene matches. The CDR3 runs to 16 residues. The germline V gene has CDR1 MGHDK and CDR2 SYGVNS. Here the CDR3 DNA reads TGTGCCAGCAGCGGGACCGGGACAGGGTATCAATCACCCCTCCACTTT. Its translation is CASSGTGTGYQSPLHF.

V is TRBV7-9 and J is TRBJ2-7, with 9 positions matching TRBD1. The CDR3 consists of 15 residues. V lost 5 bases and J lost 5; bases outside the gene matches: 10. The germline V gene encodes CDR1 SEHNR and CDR2 FQNEAQ (reference sequence). The CDR3 sequence is CASSAPGQGGNEQYF. CDR3 nucleotide sequence: TGTGCCAGCAGCGCGCCGGGACAGGGAGGCAACGAGCAGTACTTC. Based on the CDR3 plus reference TRBV7-9 and TRBJ2-7, the full variable domain is DTGVSQNPRHKITKRGQNVTFRCDPISEHNRLYWYRQTLGQGPEFLTYFQNEAQLEKSRLLSDRFSAERPKGSFSTLEIQRTEQGDSAMYLCASSAPGQGGNEQYFGPGTRLTVT.

The rearrangement uses TRBV28 and TRBJ1-5; 10 nucleotides align to TRBD1. The CDR3 length is 14 residues. Germline trimming cut 6 bases from V and 7 bases from J; bases unmatched to any gene: 6. Germline loops: CDR1 MDHEN, CDR2 SYDVKM. The DNA of the CDR3 is TGTGCCAGCAGGACCGGGACAGGGGACCAGCCCCAGCATTTT. Its protein is CASRTGTGDQPQHF. Full variable domain (rest looked up from reference TRBV28 and TRBJ1-5): DVKVTQSSRYLVKRTGEKVFLECVQDMDHENMFWYRQDPGLGLRLIYFSYDVKMKEKGDIPEGYSVSREKKERFSLILESASTNQTSMYLCASRTGTGDQPQHFGDGTRLSIL.

V and J are TRBV6-6 and TRBJ2-1, with D possibly TRBD1 on 6 matching bases. CDR3 length equals 16 residues. CDR1 and CDR2 from the germline V gene are MNHNY and SVGAGI (reference sequence). V was pared by 4 bases and J by 0 bases, with 13 bases between. In DNA, the CDR3 is TGTGCCAGCAGTTTCACCGGGACACCCTCCTACAATGAGCAGTTCTTC. Amino acids: CASSFTGTPSYNEQFF.

This chain connects TRBV19 to TRBJ1-1; a possible D gene is TRBD1 (6 bases). CDR3 length equals 13 residues. CDR1 and CDR2 from the germline V gene are LNHDA and SQIVND (reference sequence). The ends were cut back, 5 bases at V and 6 bases at J, with 13 bases in the middle. CDR3 region: CASSLQGYSEAFF. The CDR3 region has the DNA TGTGCCAGTAGTTTACAGGGATATTCTGAAGCTTTCTTT.

The genes are TRBV7-3 and TRBJ2-3, with D tentatively TRBD2 (6 bases). Germline V gene sequence: CDR1 SGHTA, CDR2 FQGTGA. V was clipped by 2 bases and J by 2 bases, with 11 bases between them. The CDR3 is 15 amino acids. The CDR3 bases are TGTGCCAGCAGCTTAGAGCGGGCCCCCACAGATACGCAGTATTTT. It codes for CASSLERAPTDTQYF. The full variable domain, completed using reference TRBV7-3 and TRBJ2-3, is GAGVSQTPSNKVTEKGKYVELRCDPISGHTALYWYRQSLGQGPEFLIYFQGTGAADDSGLPNDRFFAVRPEGSVSTLKIQRTERGDSAVYLCASSLERAPTDTQYFGPGTRLTVL.

This chain links TRBV12-3 or TRBV12-4 with TRBJ2-3; D unclear. The CDR3 is made up of 13 amino acids. Trimming pared 2 bases from V and 1 base from J, leaving 4 bases between. CDR3 in DNA: TGTGCCAGCAGTTTAAGCGGCACAGATACGCAGTATTTT. Residues: CASSLSGTDTQYF.

This clone was picked up a small number of times. J is TRBJ2-7 and V is TRBV2; 7 bases align to TRBD2. Germline V gene data show CDR1 as SNHLY and CDR2 as FYNNEI. The CDR3 sequence is 14 residues long. Trimming cost V 6 bases and J 5 bases; bases outside gene matches: 10. In nucleotides, the CDR3 is TGTGCCAGCAGGAGGAGGGGAGGGATCCACGAGCAGTACTTC. It translates to CASRRRGGIHEQYF.

J is TRBJ2-2 and V is TRBV7-9, with 9 nucleotides matching TRBD1. The CDR3 runs to 17 residues. Germline CDR1 reads SEHNR; CDR2 reads FQNEAQ (reference sequence). V gave up 6 bases and J gave up 4 bases; unmatched junction bases: 12. This chain's CDR3 is CASRPPGQGFSTGELFF. CDR3 DNA: TGTGCCAGCAGGCCCCCCGGACAGGGGTTTAGCACCGGGGAGCTGTTTTTT.

The rearrangement uses TRBV19 and TRBJ1-1, with D uncertain. Germline assignment: CDR1 LNHDA and CDR2 SQIVND (reference sequence). V shed 3 bases and J shed 7 bases, with 6 bases lying between them. The CDR3 extends over 11 amino acids. CDR3 nucleotides: TGTGCCAGTAGTATGAGAGTTGAAGCTTTCTTT. Translated: CASSMRVEAFF. The full variable domain, rest sourced from reference TRBV19 and TRBJ1-1, is DGGITQSPKYLFRKEGQNVTLSCEQNLNHDAMYWYRQDPGQGLRLIYYSQIVNDFQKGDIAEGYSVSREKKESFPLTVTSAQKNPTAFYLCASSMRVEAFFGQGTRLTVV.

This sequence joins TRBV14 and TRBJ2-1; D is uncertain. CDR1 is SGHDN and CDR2 is FVKESK in the germline V gene. The CDR3 has 11 residues. V gave up 0 bases and J gave up 8 bases, with 2 bases separating them. The CDR3 sequence: CASSQDYEQFF. The CDR3 DNA reads TGTGCCAGCAGCCAAGACTATGAGCAGTTCTTC.

V is TRBV6-5 and J is TRBJ1-1; D gene unclear. The CDR3 loop spans 14 amino acids. Per germline, CDR1 MNHEY and CDR2 SVGAGI. The V end lost 9 bases, the J end lost 1 base, and 15 bases lay between the germline ends. As DNA, the CDR3 is TGTGCCAGGTCGCCGCAGGAAGAGAACACTGAAGCTTTCTTT. Residues: CARSPQEENTEAFF.